This T cell receptor (beta chain) was found in a study of identifying expanded T cells in peripheral blood. This CDR3 is built from 16 residues. Trimming at V came to 2 bases and at J to 11 bases, leaving 15 bases not matched to a gene. In germline, CDR1 is KGHSH, CDR2 LQKENI. The data were produced by immunoSEQ multiplex PCR, yet TCRdb's version contains in-frame clones alone and is incomplete. This sample has tens of thousands of clones, with about 85% found just once. Collection occurred without any documented infections or immune events in donors. This clone appeared a single time. Antigen specificity is unknown. General study results and limits: Technical replicates showed around 1.2 changed clones; about 2 weeks about 16.4; four weeks 19. Clone count variance between roughly 2-week samples rose with total template count.

The rearrangement uses TRBV18 and TRBJ1-1; 9 positions agree with TRBD1. The clonotype originates from a person between 18 and 75 years old in good health. The sample was blood. The CDR3, as DNA: TGTGCCAGCTCACCAGACCGTACCGGGACAGGGTTCGGGGCTTTCTTT. Residues: CASSPDRTGTGFGAFF.